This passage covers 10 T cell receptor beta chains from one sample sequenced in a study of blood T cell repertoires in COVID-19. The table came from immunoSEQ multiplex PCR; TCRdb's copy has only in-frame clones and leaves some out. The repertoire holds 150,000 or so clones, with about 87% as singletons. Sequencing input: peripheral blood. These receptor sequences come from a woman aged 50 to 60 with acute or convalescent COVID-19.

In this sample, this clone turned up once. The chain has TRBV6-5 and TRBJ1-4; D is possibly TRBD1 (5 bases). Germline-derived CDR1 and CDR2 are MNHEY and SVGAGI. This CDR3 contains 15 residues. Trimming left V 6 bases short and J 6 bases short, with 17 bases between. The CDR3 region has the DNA TGTGCCAGCAGAGATCGCGGGGGGGTGGATGAAAAACTGTTTTTT. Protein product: CASRDRGGVDEKLFF.

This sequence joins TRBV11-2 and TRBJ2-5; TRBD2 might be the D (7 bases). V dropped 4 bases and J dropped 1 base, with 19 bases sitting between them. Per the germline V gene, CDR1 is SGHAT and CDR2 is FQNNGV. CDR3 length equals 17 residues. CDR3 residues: CASSSIGGGTPQETQYF. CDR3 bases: TGTGCCAGCAGCTCCATTGGGGGGGGGACACCCCAAGAGACCCAGTACTTC.

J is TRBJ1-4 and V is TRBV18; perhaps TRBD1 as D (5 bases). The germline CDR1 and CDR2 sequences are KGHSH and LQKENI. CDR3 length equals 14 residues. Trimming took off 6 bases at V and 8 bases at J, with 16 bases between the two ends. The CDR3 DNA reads TGTGCCAGCTCGGACACCAGCTCCGGGGAAAAACTGTTTTTT. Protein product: CASSDTSSGEKLFF.

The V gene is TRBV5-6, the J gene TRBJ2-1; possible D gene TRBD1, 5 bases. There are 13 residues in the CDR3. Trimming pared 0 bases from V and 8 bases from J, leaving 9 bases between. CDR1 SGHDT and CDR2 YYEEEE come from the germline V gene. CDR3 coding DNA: TGTGCCAGCAGCTTGGGCTTAGGGGATGAGCAGTTCTTC. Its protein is CASSLGLGDEQFF.

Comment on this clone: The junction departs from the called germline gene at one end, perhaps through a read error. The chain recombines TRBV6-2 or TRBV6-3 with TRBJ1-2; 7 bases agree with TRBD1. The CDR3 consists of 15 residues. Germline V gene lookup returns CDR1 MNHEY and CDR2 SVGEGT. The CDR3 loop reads CASSSRDRAKYGYTF. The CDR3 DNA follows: TGTGCCAGCAGTTCTCGGGACAGAGCTAAATATGGCTACACCTTC.

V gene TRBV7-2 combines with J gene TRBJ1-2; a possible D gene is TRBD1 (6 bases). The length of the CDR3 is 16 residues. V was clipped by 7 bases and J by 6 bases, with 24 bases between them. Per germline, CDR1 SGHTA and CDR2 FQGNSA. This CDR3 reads CASKLSPSGARDGYTF. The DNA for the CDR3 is TGTGCCAGCAAACTCAGCCCATCAGGGGCAAGGGATGGCTACACCTTC.

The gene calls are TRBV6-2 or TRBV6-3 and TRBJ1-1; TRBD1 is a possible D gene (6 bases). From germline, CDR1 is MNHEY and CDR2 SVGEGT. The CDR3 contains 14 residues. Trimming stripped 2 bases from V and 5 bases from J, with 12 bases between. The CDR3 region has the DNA TGTGCCAGCAGTTACGAGGGGACAACGACTGAAGCTTTCTTT. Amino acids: CASSYEGTTTEAFF.

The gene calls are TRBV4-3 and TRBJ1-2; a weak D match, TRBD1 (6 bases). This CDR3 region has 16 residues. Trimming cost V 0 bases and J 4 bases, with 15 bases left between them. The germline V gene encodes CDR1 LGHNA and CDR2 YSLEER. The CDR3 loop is CASSQEVGGPLYGYTF. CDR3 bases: TGCGCCAGCAGCCAAGAGGTAGGGGGACCTCTCTATGGCTACACCTTC.

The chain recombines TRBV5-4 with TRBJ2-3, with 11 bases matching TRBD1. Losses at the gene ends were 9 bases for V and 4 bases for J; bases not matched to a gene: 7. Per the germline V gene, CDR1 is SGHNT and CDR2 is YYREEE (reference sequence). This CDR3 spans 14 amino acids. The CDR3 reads CAISRDRGADTQYF. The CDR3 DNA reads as TGTGCCATTTCCCGGGACAGGGGGGCAGATACGCAGTATTTT.

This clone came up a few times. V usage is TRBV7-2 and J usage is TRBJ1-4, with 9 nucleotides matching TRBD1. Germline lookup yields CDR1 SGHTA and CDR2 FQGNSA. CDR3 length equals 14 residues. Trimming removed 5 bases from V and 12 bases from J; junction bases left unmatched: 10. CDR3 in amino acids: CASSPLGQGRELFF. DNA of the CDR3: TGTGCCAGCAGCCCCCTGGGACAGGGTAGGGAACTGTTTTTT.